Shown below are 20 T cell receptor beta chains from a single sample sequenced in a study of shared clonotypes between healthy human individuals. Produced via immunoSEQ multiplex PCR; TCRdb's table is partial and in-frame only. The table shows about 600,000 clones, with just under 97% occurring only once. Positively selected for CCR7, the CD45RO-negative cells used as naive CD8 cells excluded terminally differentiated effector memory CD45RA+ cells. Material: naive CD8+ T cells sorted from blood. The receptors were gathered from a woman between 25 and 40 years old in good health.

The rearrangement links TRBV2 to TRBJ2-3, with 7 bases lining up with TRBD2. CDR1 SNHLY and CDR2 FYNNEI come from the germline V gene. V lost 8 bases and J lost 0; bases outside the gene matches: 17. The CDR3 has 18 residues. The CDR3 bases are TGTGCCAGCTCCGGGCGGCGGCGGGGGAACCCTAGCACAGATACGCAGTATTTT. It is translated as CASSGRRRGNPSTDTQYF.

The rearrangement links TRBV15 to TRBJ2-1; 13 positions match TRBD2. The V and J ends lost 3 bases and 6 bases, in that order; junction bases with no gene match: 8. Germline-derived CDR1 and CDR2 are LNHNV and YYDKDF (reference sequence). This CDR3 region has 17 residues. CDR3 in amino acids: CATSRRGGTSGTNEQFF. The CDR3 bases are TGTGCCACCAGCAGGCGGGGCGGGACTAGCGGGACCAATGAGCAGTTCTTC.

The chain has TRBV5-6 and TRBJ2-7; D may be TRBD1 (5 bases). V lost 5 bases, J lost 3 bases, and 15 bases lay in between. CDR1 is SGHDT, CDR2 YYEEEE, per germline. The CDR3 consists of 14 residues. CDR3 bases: TGTGCCAGCAGACCAAGGGGCGGAAACTACGAGCAGTACTTC. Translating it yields CASRPRGGNYEQYF.

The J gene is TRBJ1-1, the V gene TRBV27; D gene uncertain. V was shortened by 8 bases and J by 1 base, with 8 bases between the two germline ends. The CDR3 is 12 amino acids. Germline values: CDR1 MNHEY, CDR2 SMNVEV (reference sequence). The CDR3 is CASLAENTEAFF. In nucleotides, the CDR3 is TGTGCCAGCTTGGCAGAGAACACTGAAGCTTTCTTT.

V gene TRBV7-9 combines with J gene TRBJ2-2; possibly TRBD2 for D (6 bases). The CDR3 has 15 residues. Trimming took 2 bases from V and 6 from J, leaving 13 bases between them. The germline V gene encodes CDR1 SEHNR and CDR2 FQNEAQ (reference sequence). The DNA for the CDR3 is TGTGCCAGCAGCTTATTTGGCGGGAAGGCCGGGGAGCTGTTTTTT. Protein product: CASSLFGGKAGELFF.

The CDR3 protein is CASSLSPGTGSYEQYF. For the CDR3, the DNA is TGTGCCAGCAGCCTGAGTCCCGGGACAGGGTCCTACGAGCAGTACTTC. V is TRBV7-2 and J is TRBJ2-5; 9 positions agree with TRBD1. The J call is in doubt because the DNA end fits TRBJ2-7 better. This CDR3 is built from 16 residues. Per germline, CDR1 SGHTA and CDR2 FQGNSA.

The CDR3 region has the DNA TGTGCCAGCACCCCAGTCACGTCTCTCACCGGGGAGCTGTTTTTT. Translating it yields CASTPVTSLTGELFF. The chain employs TRBV7-6 and TRBJ2-2; D unresolved. CDR3 length: 15 amino acids. The V gene lost 7 bases and the J gene lost 4 bases, with 16 bases spanning the gap. In germline, CDR1 is SGHVS, CDR2 FNYEAQ.

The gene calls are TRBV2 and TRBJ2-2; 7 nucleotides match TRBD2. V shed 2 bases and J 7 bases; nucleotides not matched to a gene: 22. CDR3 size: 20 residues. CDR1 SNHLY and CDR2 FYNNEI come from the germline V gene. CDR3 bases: TGTGCCAGCAGTGAACCTCTCACGCGGCTAGCGGACCTCGTAGGCGGGGAGCTGTTTTTT. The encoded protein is CASSEPLTRLADLVGGELFF.

The CDR3, as DNA: TGTGCCAGCAGTTACTCGGCGACGGGACGCCAGTTCTTC. Amino acids: CASSYSATGRQFF. V usage is TRBV6-5 and J usage is TRBJ2-1; D tentatively reads TRBD1 or TRBD2 (5 bases each). Trimming pared 0 bases from V and 13 bases from J, leaving 13 bases between. Germline CDR1 reads MNHEY; CDR2 reads SVGAGI. There are 13 residues in the CDR3.

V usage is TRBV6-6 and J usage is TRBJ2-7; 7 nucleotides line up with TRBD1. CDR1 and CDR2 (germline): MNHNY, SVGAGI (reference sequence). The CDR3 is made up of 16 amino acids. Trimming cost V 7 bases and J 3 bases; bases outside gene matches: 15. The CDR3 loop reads CASTTRAGDSRYEQYF. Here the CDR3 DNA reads TGTGCCAGCACTACACGAGCCGGGGACAGTCGCTACGAGCAGTACTTC.

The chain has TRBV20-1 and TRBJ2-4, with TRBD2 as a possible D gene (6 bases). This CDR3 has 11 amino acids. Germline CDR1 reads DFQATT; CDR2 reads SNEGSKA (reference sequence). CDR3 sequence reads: CSGTAENIQYF. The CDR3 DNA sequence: TGCAGCGGGACTGCCGAAAACATTCAGTACTTC.

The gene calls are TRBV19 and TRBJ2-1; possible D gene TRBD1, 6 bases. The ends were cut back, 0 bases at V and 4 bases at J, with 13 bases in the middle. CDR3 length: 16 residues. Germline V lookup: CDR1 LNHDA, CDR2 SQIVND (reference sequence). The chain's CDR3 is CASSIDVRGRYNEQFF. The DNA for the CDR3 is TGTGCCAGTAGTATAGACGTCAGGGGCCGATACAATGAGCAGTTCTTC.

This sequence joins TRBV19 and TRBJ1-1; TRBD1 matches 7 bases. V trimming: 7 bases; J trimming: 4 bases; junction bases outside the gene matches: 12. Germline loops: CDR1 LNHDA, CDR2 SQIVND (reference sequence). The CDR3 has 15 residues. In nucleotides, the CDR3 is TGTGCCAGTAATTCCCCCGCAACAGGGGTCACTGAAGCTTTCTTT. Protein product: CASNSPATGVTEAFF.

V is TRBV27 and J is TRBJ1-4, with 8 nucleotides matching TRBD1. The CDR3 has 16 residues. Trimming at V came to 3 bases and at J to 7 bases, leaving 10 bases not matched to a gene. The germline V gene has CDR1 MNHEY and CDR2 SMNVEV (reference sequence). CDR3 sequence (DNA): TGTGCCAGCAGTTTCCCCCCGGACAGGGTTCTTGAAAAACTGTTTTTT. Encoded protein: CASSFPPDRVLEKLFF.

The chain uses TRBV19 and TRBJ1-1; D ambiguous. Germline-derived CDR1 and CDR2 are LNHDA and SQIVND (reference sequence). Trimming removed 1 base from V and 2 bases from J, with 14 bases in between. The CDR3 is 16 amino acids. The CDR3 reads CASSIGPGRRNTEAFF. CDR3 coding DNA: TGTGCCAGTAGTATAGGTCCCGGACGGAGAAACACTGAAGCTTTCTTT.

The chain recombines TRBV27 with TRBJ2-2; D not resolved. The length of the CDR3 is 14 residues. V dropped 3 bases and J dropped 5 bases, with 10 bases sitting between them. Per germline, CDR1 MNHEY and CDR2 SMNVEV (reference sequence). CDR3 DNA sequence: TGTGCCAGCAGTTTTTTCAGGCGTACCGGGGAGCTGTTTTTT. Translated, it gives CASSFFRRTGELFF.

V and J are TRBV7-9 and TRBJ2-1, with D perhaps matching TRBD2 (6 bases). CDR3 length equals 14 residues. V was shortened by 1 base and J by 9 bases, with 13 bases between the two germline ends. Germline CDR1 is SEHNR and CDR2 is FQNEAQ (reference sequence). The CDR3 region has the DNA TGTGCCAGCAGCTTAGAACTAGCCCAGGGTGAGCAGTTCTTC. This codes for CASSLELAQGEQFF. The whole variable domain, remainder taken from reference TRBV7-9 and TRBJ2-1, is DTGVSQNPRHKITKRGQNVTFRCDPISEHNRLYWYRQTLGQGPEFLTYFQNEAQLEKSRLLSDRFSAERPKGSFSTLEIQRTEQGDSAMYLCASSLELAQGEQFFGPGTRLTVL.

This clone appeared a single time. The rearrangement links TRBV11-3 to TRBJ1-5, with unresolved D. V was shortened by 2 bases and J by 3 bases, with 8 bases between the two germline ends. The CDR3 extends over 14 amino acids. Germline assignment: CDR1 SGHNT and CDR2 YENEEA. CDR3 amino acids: CASSLWADNQPQHF. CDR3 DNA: TGTGCCAGCAGCTTATGGGCAGACAATCAGCCCCAGCATTTT.

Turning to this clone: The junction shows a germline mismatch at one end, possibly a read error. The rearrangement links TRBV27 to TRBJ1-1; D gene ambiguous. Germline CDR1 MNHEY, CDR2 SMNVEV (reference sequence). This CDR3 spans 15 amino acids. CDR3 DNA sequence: TGTGCCAGCAGCTTATATCCCGGAGGGAACACTGAAGCTTTCTTT. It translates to CASSLYPGGNTEAFF.

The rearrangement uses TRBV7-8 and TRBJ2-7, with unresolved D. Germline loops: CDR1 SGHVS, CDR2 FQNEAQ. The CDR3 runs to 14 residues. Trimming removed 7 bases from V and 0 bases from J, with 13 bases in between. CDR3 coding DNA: TGTGCCAGCAACCCCGGACCCAGCTCCTACGAGCAGTACTTC. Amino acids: CASNPGPSSYEQYF.